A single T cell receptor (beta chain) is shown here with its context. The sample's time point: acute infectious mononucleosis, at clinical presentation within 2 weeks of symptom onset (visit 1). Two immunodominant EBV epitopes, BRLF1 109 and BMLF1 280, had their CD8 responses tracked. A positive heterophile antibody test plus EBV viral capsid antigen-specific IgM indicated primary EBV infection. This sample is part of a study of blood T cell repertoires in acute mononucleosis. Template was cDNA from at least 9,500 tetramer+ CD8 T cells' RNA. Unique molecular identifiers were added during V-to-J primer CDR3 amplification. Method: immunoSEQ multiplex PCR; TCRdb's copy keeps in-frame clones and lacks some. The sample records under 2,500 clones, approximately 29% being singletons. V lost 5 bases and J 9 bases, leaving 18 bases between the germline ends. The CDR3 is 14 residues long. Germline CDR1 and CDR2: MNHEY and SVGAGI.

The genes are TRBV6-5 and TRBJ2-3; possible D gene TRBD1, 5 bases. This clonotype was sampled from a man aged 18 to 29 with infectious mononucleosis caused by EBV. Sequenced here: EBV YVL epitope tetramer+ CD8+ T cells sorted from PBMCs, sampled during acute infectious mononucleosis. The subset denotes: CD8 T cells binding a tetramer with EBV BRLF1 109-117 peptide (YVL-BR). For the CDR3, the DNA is TGTGCCAGCAGTGCCCTACTTGGGGCGTCGACGCAGTATTTT. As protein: CASSALLGASTQYF.